What follows are 9 T cell receptor beta chains derived from one specimen sequenced in a study of response to subunit inactivated influenza vaccine. In TCRdb, the RT-PCR reads were re-called with MiXCR into one record per CDR3 protein. The table shows 600,000 to 850,000 distinct CDR3 sequences, with 12% to 15% occurring only once. This specimen was PBMCs from blood, taken 14 to 15 days before vaccination. The receptors were sampled from a man between 50 and 59 years old who received an inactivated influenza vaccine.

The V and J genes are TRBV20-1 and TRBJ2-1; possibly TRBD1 for D (6 bases). Germline values: CDR1 DFQATT, CDR2 SNEGSKA (reference sequence). Deletions cut 8 bases from V and 4 bases from J, with 12 bases between. The CDR3 runs to 12 residues. Here the CDR3 DNA reads TGCAGTTGGGGGCAGGCATACAATGAGCAGTTCTTC. As protein: CSWGQAYNEQFF.

This clonotype showed up many times. The chain couples TRBV29-1 to TRBJ1-1; 7 bases agree with TRBD1. This CDR3 comprises 13 residues. Germline V gene lookup returns CDR1 SQVTM and CDR2 ANQGSEA. J was trimmed by 1 base and V by 7 bases; bases with no gene match: 6. This chain's CDR3 is CSALGQANTEAFF. CDR3 coding DNA: TGCAGCGCCCTAGGACAGGCGAACACTGAAGCTTTCTTT.

The rearrangement joins TRBV28 to TRBJ2-3; a weak D match, TRBD2 (6 bases). The V and J ends lost 7 bases and 6 bases respectively, with 20 bases between them. CDR1 is MDHEN, CDR2 SYDVKM, per germline. There are 15 residues in the CDR3. The CDR3 DNA sequence: TGTGCCAGCATAGGGGACTCTGCCGGGCGGGATACGCAGTATTTT. It is translated as CASIGDSAGRDTQYF.

This clonotype occurred many times. The chain employs TRBV2 and TRBJ2-1, with D perhaps matching TRBD2 (5 bases). The CDR3 is 15 residues long. Per the germline V gene, CDR1 is SNHLY and CDR2 is FYNNEI. Trimming removed 7 bases from V and 0 bases from J, with 13 bases in between. CDR3 DNA sequence: TGTGCCAGCACCACGACTGGGAGCTCCTACAATGAGCAGTTCTTC. It specifies CASTTTGSSYNEQFF.

The chain employs TRBV4-2 and TRBJ2-1; D is uncertain. The CDR3 is made up of 17 amino acids. V was shortened by 4 bases and J by 8 bases, with 24 bases between the two germline ends. CDR1 and CDR2 from the germline V gene are LGHNA and YNFKEQ. The CDR3 protein is CASSRLSQAVPSDEQFF. The CDR3 region has the DNA TGTGCCAGCAGCCGCCTTTCGCAGGCGGTTCCTTCGGATGAGCAGTTCTTC.

This clonotype was observed a handful of times. The rearrangement joins TRBV3-1 to TRBJ2-7, with TRBD2 as a possible D gene (6 bases). The ends were cut back, 1 base at V and 3 bases at J, with 13 bases in the middle. The germline CDR1 and CDR2 sequences are LGHDT and YNNKEL (reference sequence). The CDR3 has 15 residues. CDR3 coding DNA: TGTGCCAGCAGCCAAGTTTCTAGCGATAGCTACGAGCAGTACTTC. This encodes CASSQVSSDSYEQYF.

This clonotype turned up a few times. The rearrangement uses TRBV12-3 or TRBV12-4 and TRBJ1-5; the D gene is possibly TRBD1 (6 bases). The V and J ends lost 4 bases and 6 bases respectively, with 10 bases between them. The CDR3 has 13 amino acids. The CDR3 DNA is TGTGCCAGCAGTTCCACAGGGCGTCAGCCCCAGCATTTT. Its translation is CASSSTGRQPQHF.

Details on this clonotype: The junction differs from germline at one of its ends, possibly a read error. The chain links TRBV5-1 to TRBJ1-1, with D tentatively TRBD1 (5 bases). The CDR3 is 17 residues long. CDR1 is SGHRS and CDR2 is YFSETQ in the germline V gene. CDR3 sequence: CVSSLDGKGPMNTEAFF. The DNA of the CDR3 is TGCGTCAGCAGCTTGGATGGGAAGGGACCCATGAACACTGAAGCTTTCTTT.

The gene calls are TRBV12-3 or TRBV12-4 and TRBJ1-2; a weak D match, TRBD1 (5 bases). CDR3 length: 13 amino acids. V was cut by 10 bases and J by 3 bases, with 15 bases left in between. The CDR3 DNA reads as TGTGCCACCCGGGACGCTGGACACTATGGCTACACCTTC. It yields the protein CATRDAGHYGYTF.